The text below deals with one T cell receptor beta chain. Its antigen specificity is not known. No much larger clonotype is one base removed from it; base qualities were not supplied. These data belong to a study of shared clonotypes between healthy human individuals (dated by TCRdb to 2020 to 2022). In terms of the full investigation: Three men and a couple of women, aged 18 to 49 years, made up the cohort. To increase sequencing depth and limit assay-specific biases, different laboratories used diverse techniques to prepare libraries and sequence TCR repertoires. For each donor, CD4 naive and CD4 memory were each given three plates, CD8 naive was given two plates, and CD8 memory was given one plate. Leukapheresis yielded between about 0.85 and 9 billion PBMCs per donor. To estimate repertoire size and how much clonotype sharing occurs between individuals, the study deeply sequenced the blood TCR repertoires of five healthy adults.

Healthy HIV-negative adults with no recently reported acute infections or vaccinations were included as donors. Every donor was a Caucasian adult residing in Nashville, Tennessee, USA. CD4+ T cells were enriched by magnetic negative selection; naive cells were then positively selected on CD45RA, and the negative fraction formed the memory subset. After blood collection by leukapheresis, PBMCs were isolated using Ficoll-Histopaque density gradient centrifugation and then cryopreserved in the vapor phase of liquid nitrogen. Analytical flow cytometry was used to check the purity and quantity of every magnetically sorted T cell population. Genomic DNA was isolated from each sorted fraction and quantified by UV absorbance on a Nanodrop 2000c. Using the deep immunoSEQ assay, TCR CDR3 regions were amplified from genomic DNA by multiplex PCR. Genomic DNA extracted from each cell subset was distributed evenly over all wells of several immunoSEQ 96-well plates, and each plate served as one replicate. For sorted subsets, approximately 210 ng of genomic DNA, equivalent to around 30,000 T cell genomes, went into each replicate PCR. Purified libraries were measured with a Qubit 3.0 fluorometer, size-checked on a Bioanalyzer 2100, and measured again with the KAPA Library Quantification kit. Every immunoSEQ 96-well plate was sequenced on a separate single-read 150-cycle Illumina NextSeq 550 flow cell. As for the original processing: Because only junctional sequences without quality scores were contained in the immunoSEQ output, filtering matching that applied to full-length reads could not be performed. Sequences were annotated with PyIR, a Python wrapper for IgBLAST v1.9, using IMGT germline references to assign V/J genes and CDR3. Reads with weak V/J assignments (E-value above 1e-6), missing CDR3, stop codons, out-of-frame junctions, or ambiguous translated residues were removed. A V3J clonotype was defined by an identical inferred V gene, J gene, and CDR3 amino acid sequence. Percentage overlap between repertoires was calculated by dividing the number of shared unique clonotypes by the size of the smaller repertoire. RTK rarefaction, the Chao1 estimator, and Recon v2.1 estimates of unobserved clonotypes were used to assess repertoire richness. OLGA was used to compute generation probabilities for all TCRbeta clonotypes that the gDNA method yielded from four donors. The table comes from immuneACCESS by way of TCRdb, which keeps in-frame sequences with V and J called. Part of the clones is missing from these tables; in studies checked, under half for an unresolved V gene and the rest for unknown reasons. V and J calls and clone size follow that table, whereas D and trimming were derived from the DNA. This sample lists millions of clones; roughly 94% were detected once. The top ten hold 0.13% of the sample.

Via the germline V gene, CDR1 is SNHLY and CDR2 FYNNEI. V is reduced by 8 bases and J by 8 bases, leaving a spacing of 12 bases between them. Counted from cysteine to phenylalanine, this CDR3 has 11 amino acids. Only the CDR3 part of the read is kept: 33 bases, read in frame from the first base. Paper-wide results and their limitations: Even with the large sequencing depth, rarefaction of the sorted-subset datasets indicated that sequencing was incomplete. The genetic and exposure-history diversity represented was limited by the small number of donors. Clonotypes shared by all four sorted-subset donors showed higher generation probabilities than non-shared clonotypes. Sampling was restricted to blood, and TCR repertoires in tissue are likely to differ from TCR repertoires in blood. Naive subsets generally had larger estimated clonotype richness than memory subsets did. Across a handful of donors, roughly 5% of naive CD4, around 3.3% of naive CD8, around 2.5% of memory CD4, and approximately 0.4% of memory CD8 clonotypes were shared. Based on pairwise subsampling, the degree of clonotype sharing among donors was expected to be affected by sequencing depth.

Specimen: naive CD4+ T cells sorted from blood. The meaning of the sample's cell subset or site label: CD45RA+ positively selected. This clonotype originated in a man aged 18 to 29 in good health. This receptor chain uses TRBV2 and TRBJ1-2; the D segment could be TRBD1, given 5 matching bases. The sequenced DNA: TGTGCCAGCGCGACAGCCGGCGGCTACACCTTC. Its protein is CASATAGGYTF.